A selection of T cell receptor beta chains follows, all from one sample in a study of control samples from healthy donors and cancer patients. The protocol was immunoSEQ multiplex PCR, while the TCRdb copy is restricted to in-frame clones and leaves out a portion. The data show 100,000 to 150,000 clones, with 87% seen just once and 1.5% to 2% held by the top ten. Sequencing was carried out using blood. These receptors all stem from a man aged 18 to 30 in good health. Each CDR3 is given with its conserved first and last residue. Each record gives: D gene, J gene, clone size, V gene, CDR3 protein, CDR3 DNA. D genes are given only for firm matches. Part of the rows lack a size; the others show once, few, many or a class for expanded clones.

d_call: TRBD2; j_call: TRBJ2-4; clone_size: .; v_call: TRBV10-2; cdr3_aa: CASSEFSGRGNNIQYF; cdr3_nt: TGCGCCAGCAGTGAGTTTAGCGGGAGGGGAAATAACATTCAGTACTTC
d_call: TRBD1; j_call: TRBJ1-1; clone_size: .; v_call: TRBV9; cdr3_aa: CASSYRQGSEAFF; cdr3_nt: TGTGCCAGCAGCTATCGACAGGGGTCTGAAGCTTTCTTT
d_call: .; j_call: TRBJ2-1; clone_size: .; v_call: TRBV7-9; cdr3_aa: CASSLTQGDLNEQFF; cdr3_nt: TGTGCCAGCAGCTTAACACAGGGAGACCTCAATGAGCAGTTCTTC
d_call: .; j_call: TRBJ2-7; clone_size: .; v_call: TRBV28; cdr3_aa: CASSLSARGREQYF; cdr3_nt: TGTGCCAGCAGTTTATCGGCTCGGGGCAGGGAGCAGTACTTC
d_call: .; j_call: TRBJ2-7; clone_size: .; v_call: TRBV19; cdr3_aa: CASSLSVGPASYEQYF; cdr3_nt: TGTGCCAGTAGTCTATCGGTTGGGCCGGCCTCCTACGAGCAGTACTTC
d_call: .; j_call: TRBJ2-6; clone_size: .; v_call: TRBV14; cdr3_aa: CASSQDMGVGANVLTF; cdr3_nt: TGTGCCAGCAGCCAAGATATGGGGGTTGGGGCCAACGTCCTGACTTTC
d_call: .; j_call: TRBJ2-4; clone_size: .; v_call: TRBV10-3; cdr3_aa: CAISAEGIKNIQYF; cdr3_nt: TGTGCCATCAGTGCTGAGGGGATCAAAAACATTCAGTACTTC
d_call: .; j_call: TRBJ1-2; clone_size: .; v_call: TRBV6-2/TRBV6-3; cdr3_aa: CASSSTLLLNYGYTF; cdr3_nt: TGTGCCAGCAGTTCCACGCTCTTACTCAACTATGGCTACACCTTC
d_call: TRBD1; j_call: TRBJ2-5; clone_size: .; v_call: TRBV7-3; cdr3_aa: CASSPRTGGRETQYF; cdr3_nt: TGTGCCAGCAGCCCCAGGACAGGGGGCAGGGAGACCCAGTACTTC
d_call: TRBD1; j_call: TRBJ1-2; clone_size: .; v_call: TRBV6-5; cdr3_aa: CASSQTTGDYGYTF; cdr3_nt: TGTGCCAGCAGCCAGACGACAGGGGACTATGGCTACACCTTC
d_call: .; j_call: TRBJ2-7; clone_size: .; v_call: TRBV7-6; cdr3_aa: CASSLYGHSTSYEQYF; cdr3_nt: TGTGCCAGCAGCTTATATGGGCACTCGACTTCCTACGAGCAGTACTTC
d_call: TRBD2; j_call: TRBJ2-5; clone_size: .; v_call: TRBV5-1; cdr3_aa: CASSLAGTSGGETQYF; cdr3_nt: TGCGCCAGCAGCTTGGCCGGGACTAGCGGGGGAGAGACCCAGTACTTC
d_call: .; j_call: TRBJ2-2; clone_size: .; v_call: TRBV5-1; cdr3_aa: CASGRGEGRTGELFF; cdr3_nt: TGCGCCAGCGGTAGGGGGGAAGGAAGGACCGGGGAGCTGTTTTTT
d_call: .; j_call: TRBJ2-7; clone_size: .; v_call: TRBV12-3/TRBV12-4; cdr3_aa: CASTPRGNEQYF; cdr3_nt: TGTGCCAGCACCCCGAGAGGGAACGAGCAGTACTTC
d_call: .; j_call: TRBJ1-4; clone_size: .; v_call: TRBV7-9; cdr3_aa: CASSLGGPNEKLFF; cdr3_nt: TGTGCCAGCAGTCTAGGGGGTCCTAATGAAAAACTGTTTTTT
d_call: TRBD2; j_call: TRBJ2-7; clone_size: .; v_call: TRBV5-8; cdr3_aa: CASGRGGGFHEQYF; cdr3_nt: TGTGCCAGCGGCCGCGGGGGGGGATTTCACGAGCAGTACTTC
d_call: TRBD2; j_call: TRBJ2-1; clone_size: .; v_call: TRBV5-1; cdr3_aa: CASQTSGRGHYNEQFF; cdr3_nt: TGCGCCAGCCAGACTAGCGGGAGGGGTCACTACAATGAGCAGTTCTTC
d_call: .; j_call: TRBJ2-7; clone_size: .; v_call: TRBV29-1; cdr3_aa: CSVAGRVDEQYF; cdr3_nt: TGCAGCGTTGCCGGGAGAGTCGACGAGCAGTACTTC
d_call: TRBD2; j_call: TRBJ2-3; clone_size: once; v_call: TRBV27; cdr3_aa: CASSSGTSGTDTQYF; cdr3_nt: TGTGCCAGCAGTTCCGGGACTAGCGGAACAGATACGCAGTATTTT
d_call: .; j_call: TRBJ1-5; clone_size: .; v_call: TRBV19; cdr3_aa: CASSIWSRGADQPQHF; cdr3_nt: TGTGCCAGTAGTATTTGGAGCAGGGGCGCGGATCAGCCCCAGCATTTT
d_call: .; j_call: TRBJ2-3; clone_size: .; v_call: TRBV6-7; cdr3_aa: CASREKATDTQYF; cdr3_nt: TGTGCCAGCAGGGAAAAAGCTACAGATACGCAGTATTTT
d_call: .; j_call: TRBJ1-1; clone_size: .; v_call: TRBV6-1; cdr3_aa: CAGSEGIRGPTEAFF; cdr3_nt: TGTGCCGGCAGTGAAGGGATCAGGGGTCCCACTGAAGCTTTCTTT
d_call: TRBD1; j_call: TRBJ1-1; clone_size: .; v_call: TRBV6-5; cdr3_aa: CASSTRTGSDTEAFF; cdr3_nt: TGTGCCAGCAGTACCCGGACAGGGTCGGACACTGAAGCTTTCTTT
d_call: .; j_call: TRBJ2-7; clone_size: .; v_call: TRBV7-2; cdr3_aa: CASTPESAAVGEQYF; cdr3_nt: TGTGCCAGCACTCCGGAATCCGCGGCAGTGGGCGAGCAGTACTTC
d_call: .; j_call: TRBJ1-2; clone_size: .; v_call: TRBV6-4; cdr3_aa: CASRGGLGYTF; cdr3_nt: TGTGCCAGCAGGGGAGGGTTGGGCTACACCTTC
d_call: .; j_call: TRBJ1-2; clone_size: once; v_call: TRBV15; cdr3_aa: CATSRDKAGSGYTF; cdr3_nt: TGTGCCACCAGCAGAGATAAGGCAGGGAGCGGCTACACCTTC
d_call: .; j_call: TRBJ1-1; clone_size: once; v_call: TRBV5-1; cdr3_aa: CASSADRLNTEAFF; cdr3_nt: TGCGCCAGCAGCGCCGACAGGTTGAACACTGAAGCTTTCTTT
d_call: .; j_call: TRBJ1-1; clone_size: few; v_call: TRBV29-1; cdr3_aa: CSALGRGSNTEAFF; cdr3_nt: TGCAGCGCCCTGGGCAGGGGATCGAACACTGAAGCTTTCTTT
d_call: .; j_call: TRBJ1-2; clone_size: .; v_call: TRBV6-1; cdr3_aa: CASSGLKAGRNYGYTF; cdr3_nt: TGTGCCAGCAGTGGACTAAAAGCGGGACGGAACTATGGCTACACCTTC
d_call: .; j_call: TRBJ1-2; clone_size: .; v_call: TRBV19; cdr3_aa: CASSTPSGAPYGYTF; cdr3_nt: TGTGCCAGTAGTACCCCCTCGGGGGCCCCCTATGGCTACACCTTC
d_call: TRBD1; j_call: TRBJ1-4; clone_size: .; v_call: TRBV2; cdr3_aa: CASSLDREATNEKLFF; cdr3_nt: TGTGCCAGCAGTTTGGACAGGGAGGCAACTAATGAAAAACTGTTTTTT